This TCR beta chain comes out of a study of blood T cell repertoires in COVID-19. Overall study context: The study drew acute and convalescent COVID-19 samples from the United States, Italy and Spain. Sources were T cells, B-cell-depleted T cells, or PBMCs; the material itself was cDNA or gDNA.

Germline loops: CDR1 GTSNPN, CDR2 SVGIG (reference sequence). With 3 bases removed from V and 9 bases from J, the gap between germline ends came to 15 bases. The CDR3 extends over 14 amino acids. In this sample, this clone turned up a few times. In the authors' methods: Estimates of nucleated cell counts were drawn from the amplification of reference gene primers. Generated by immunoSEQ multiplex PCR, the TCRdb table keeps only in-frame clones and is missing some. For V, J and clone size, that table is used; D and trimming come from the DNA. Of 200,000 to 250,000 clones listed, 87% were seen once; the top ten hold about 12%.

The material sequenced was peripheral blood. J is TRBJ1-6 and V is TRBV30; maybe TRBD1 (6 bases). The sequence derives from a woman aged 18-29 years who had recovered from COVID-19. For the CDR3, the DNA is TGTGCCTGGAGGCGGGCAGGGGCCGGTTCACCCCTCCACTTT. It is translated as CAWRRAGAGSPLHF.